These 6 T cell receptor beta chains were all obtained from the same sample, sequenced in a study of T cells in Graves' hyperthyroidism and ophthalmopathy (dated by TCRdb to between 2018 and 2021). Library preparation employed multiplex PCR. Sequenced on an Illumina HiSeq 2000. TCR beta CDR3 regions were amplified from RNA transcripts. The TCR CDR3 was subjected to a first round of RT-PCR using the HTBI primer set and the Qiagen OneStep RT-PCR kit. TCRdb trimmed the raw reads at Q25, called clones with MiXCR and kept productive beta chains. For every CDR3 protein sequence, its rows merge into one entry that carries the most common genes and DNA. For this sample there are a few hundred thousand distinct CDR3 sequences; roughly 15% appear just once. Almost 35% of the sample is in the top ten clones. The source material was blood. The receptors come from a woman aged 40-49 years with Graves' ophthalmopathy.

This clonotype has a count of ten or more. In DNA form, the CDR3 reads TGTGCCAGCAGAGAGGGTTCAGATACGCAGTATTTT. Translated, it gives CASREGSDTQYF. This chain connects TRBV6-1 to TRBJ2-3; the D gene is possibly TRBD2 (5 bases). Trimming took 6 bases from V and 4 from J, leaving 8 bases between them. The CDR3 is made up of 12 amino acids. Germline V gene data show CDR1 as MNHNS and CDR2 as SASEGT.

J is TRBJ2-5 and V is TRBV14; TRBD2 aligns across 13 bases. CDR1 is SGHDN and CDR2 is FVKESK in the germline V gene. J lost 5 bases, V lost 1 base, and 16 bases had no gene match. CDR3 length equals 20 residues. Here the CDR3 DNA reads TGTGCCAGCAGCCAAGCAGCCTGGACTAGCGGGAGTTGGGCAGTTGAGACCCAGTACTTC. Translated: CASSQAAWTSGSWAVETQYF.

This clonotype was detected ten times or more. The chain employs TRBV12-3 or TRBV12-4 and TRBJ2-7, with 10 positions matching TRBD2. This CDR3 is 16 amino acids long. The trim removed 5 bases at V and 6 bases at J, leaving 13 bases unmatched. The CDR3 bases are TGTGCCAGCAGTCCCAGCGGGAGGGCCTTACTCCGCGAGCAGTACTTC. It codes for CASSPSGRALLREQYF.

This clonotype came up many times. The chain combines TRBV27 with TRBJ2-3; the match to TRBD2 covers 13 bases. The trim removed 5 bases at V and 0 bases at J, leaving 5 bases unmatched. The CDR3 runs to 17 residues. Germline CDR1 MNHEY, CDR2 SMNVEV (reference sequence). The CDR3 DNA sequence: TGTGCCAGCAGTAAGGGACTAGCGGGACCTAGCACAGATACGCAGTATTTT. It yields the protein CASSKGLAGPSTDTQYF.

The sample holds many counts of this clonotype. The chain is built from TRBV28 and TRBJ1-2, with D hard to call. CDR3 length: 15 residues. The germline V gene encodes CDR1 MDHEN and CDR2 SYDVKM. The V end lost 2 bases, the J end lost 4 bases, and 14 bases lay between the germline ends. The CDR3 reads CASSLTAHQGYGYTF. CDR3 coding DNA: TGTGCCAGCAGTTTAACAGCGCACCAAGGCTATGGCTACACCTTC.

In this sample, this clonotype turned up many times. The chain carries TRBV6-2 or TRBV6-3 and TRBJ1-2, with D unresolved. V lost 2 bases and J lost 2, with 12 bases in between. In germline, CDR1 is MNHEY, CDR2 SVGEGT. This CDR3 region has 15 residues. The DNA of the CDR3 is TGTGCCAGCAGTTACAGGTCATCCAGGAACTATGGCTACACCTTC. Its protein is CASSYRSSRNYGYTF.